These 27 T cell receptor beta chains were sequenced from one sample in a study of naive CD8 T cells in extremely preterm neonates. General study findings and limits: Preterm infants showed shorter CDR3s, fewer N additions and less trimming than older groups.

Extremely preterm deliveries at about 22-27 weeks of gestation provided the preterm samples. Their recognized antigens are unknown. The repertoire was sequenced with immunoSEQ multiplex PCR; TCRdb's copy has only in-frame clones and lacks some. The sample yields about 23,000 clones, 70% to 90% seen once. Sequencing was done on a sample of naive CD8+ T cells from cord blood. These TCRs come from a boy who was born preterm.

V usage is TRBV7-3 and J usage is TRBJ2-3; D might be TRBD1 (6 bases). CDR1 SGHTA and CDR2 FQGTGA come from the germline V gene. Trimming shortened V by 6 bases and J by 0 bases, and 7 bases separated the two germline ends. This CDR3 is built from 13 residues. CDR3 loop: CASRRGSTDTQYF. The CDR3 DNA is TGTGCCAGCAGGAGGGGGAGCACAGATACGCAGTATTTT.

The gene calls are TRBV5-4 and TRBJ1-1; D is perhaps TRBD1 (6 bases). Germline-derived CDR1 and CDR2 are SGHNT and YYREEE (reference sequence). Trimming took off 4 bases at V and 5 bases at J, with 6 bases between the two ends. The CDR3 is 11 amino acids. The CDR3 bases are TGTGCCAGCAGCACAGGGACTGAAGCTTTCTTT. As protein: CASSTGTEAFF. The whole variable domain, remainder taken from reference TRBV5-4 and TRBJ1-1, is ETGVTQSPTHLIKTRGQQVTLRCSSQSGHNTVSWYQQALGQGPQFIFQYYREEENGRGNFPPRFSGLQFPNYSSELNVNALELDDSALYLCASSTGTEAFFGQGTRLTVV.

The J gene is TRBJ2-7, the V gene TRBV11-2; D call uncertain. In germline, CDR1 is SGHAT, CDR2 FQNNGV. There are 11 residues in the CDR3. Trimming pared 2 bases from V and 3 bases from J, leaving 2 bases between. CDR3 sequence: CASSLNYEQYF. The CDR3, as DNA: TGTGCCAGCAGCTTAAACTACGAGCAGTACTTC.

The chain carries TRBV19 and TRBJ2-7; tentative D call: TRBD2 (6 bases). Germline CDR1 and CDR2: LNHDA and SQIVND (reference sequence). Trimming removed 3 bases at V and 0 bases at J, with 6 bases between. This CDR3 is built from 13 residues. The CDR3 DNA follows: TGTGCCAGTAGTATGGACTACTCCTACGAGCAGTACTTC. Translation: CASSMDYSYEQYF.

The rearrangement links TRBV9 to TRBJ1-1; 7 bases fit TRBD1. Germline CDR1 reads SGDLS; CDR2 reads YYNGEE. Trimming took 0 bases from V and 1 from J; bases not matched to a gene: 0. This CDR3 comprises 14 residues. CDR3 in amino acids: CASSVEGANTEAFF. In DNA form, the CDR3 reads TGTGCCAGCAGCGTAGAGGGGGCGAACACTGAAGCTTTCTTT. Supplemented by reference TRBV9 and TRBJ1-1, the full variable domain reads DSGVTQTPKHLITATGQRVTLRCSPRSGDLSVYWYQQSLDQGLQFLIQYYNGEERAKGNILERFSAQQFPDLHSELNLSSLELGDSALYFCASSVEGANTEAFFGQGTRLTVV.

This chain connects TRBV4-1 to TRBJ2-2; 8 nucleotides line up with TRBD1. CDR3 size: 14 residues. CDR1 and CDR2 (germline): MGHRA, YSYEKL. The V gene end was trimmed by 3 bases and the J gene end by 6 bases; junction bases not matched to a gene: 3. The CDR3 region has the DNA TGCGCCAGCAGCCATCCACAGGGGGCCGGGGAGCTGTTTTTT. It is translated as CASSHPQGAGELFF.

The chain joins TRBV27 to TRBJ1-3, with 9 bases identical to TRBD1. In germline, CDR1 is MNHEY, CDR2 SMNVEV (reference sequence). This CDR3 is built from 15 residues. The ends lost 0 bases at V and 3 bases at J; junction bases unmatched: 0. The CDR3 nucleotides are TGTGCCAGCAGTTTATCGGGACAGGGTGGAAACACCATATATTTT. Translating gives CASSLSGQGGNTIYF.

The rearrangement links TRBV27 to TRBJ1-5, with D possibly matching TRBD1 (6 bases). The V end was cut by 3 bases, the J end by 6 bases, with 12 bases between. CDR3 size: 14 residues. CDR1 is MNHEY and CDR2 is SMNVEV in the germline V gene (reference sequence). In nucleotides, the CDR3 is TGTGCCAGCAGTTTGAGGGGGGGTCCTCAGCCCCAGCATTTT. It is translated as CASSLRGGPQPQHF.

As regards this clone: In the same sample, other DNA sequences code for this CDR3. The J gene is TRBJ2-3, the V gene TRBV7-3; unclear D gene. V gave up 2 bases and J gave up 1 base, with 1 base separating them. CDR3 length: 12 residues. Germline assignment: CDR1 SGHTA and CDR2 FQGTGA. The CDR3 bases are TGTGCCAGCAGCTTAGGCACAGATACGCAGTATTTT. The encoded protein is CASSLGTDTQYF.

Turning to this clone: The same CDR3 is also encoded by other DNA sequences in this sample. This rearrangement joins TRBV27 to TRBJ1-5; D may be TRBD1 (6 bases). The germline CDR1 and CDR2 sequences are MNHEY and SMNVEV (reference sequence). The ends were cut back, 3 bases at V and 0 bases at J, with 6 bases in the middle. The CDR3 has 14 residues. The DNA of the CDR3 is TGTGCCAGCAGTTTCAGGGGTAGCAATCAGCCCCAGCATTTT. This gives the protein CASSFRGSNQPQHF.

This rearrangement joins TRBV9 to TRBJ2-7, with 8 bases aligning to TRBD1. The germline CDR1 and CDR2 sequences are SGDLS and YYNGEE. V gave up 3 bases and J gave up 1 base; unmatched junction bases: 0. The CDR3 consists of 13 residues. This CDR3 is CASSGQGSYEQYF. The CDR3, as DNA: TGTGCCAGCAGCGGACAGGGGTCCTACGAGCAGTACTTC.

The chain joins TRBV7-6 to TRBJ2-7, with a weak D call TRBD2 (6 bases). CDR1 is SGHVS and CDR2 is FNYEAQ in the germline V gene. This CDR3 spans 15 amino acids. V was clipped by 5 bases and J by 5 bases, with 19 bases between them. The CDR3 DNA is TGTGCCAGCAGCCCCCGGGTGGAGGGGCGCAACGAGCAGTACTTC. Its protein is CASSPRVEGRNEQYF.

This clone turned up a few times. The identical CDR3 is also encoded by other nucleotide sequences in the sample. This chain uses TRBV4-2 with TRBJ2-7, with 11 nucleotides matching TRBD2. The V gene end was trimmed by 1 base and the J gene end by 1 base; junction bases not matched to a gene: 0. Germline loops: CDR1 LGHNA, CDR2 YNFKEQ. The CDR3 spans 15 residues. Here the CDR3 reads CASSQGLAGSYEQYF. CDR3 DNA sequence: TGTGCCAGCAGCCAAGGACTAGCGGGGTCCTACGAGCAGTACTTC.

V usage is TRBV30 and J usage is TRBJ1-5; a possible D gene is TRBD1 (5 bases). Germline V gene data show CDR1 as GTSNPN and CDR2 as SVGIG (reference sequence). The CDR3 is 12 residues long. Trimming removed 1 base at V and 4 bases at J, with 5 bases between. Written as DNA, the CDR3 is TGTGCCTGGAGTGGGGGGAATCAGCCCCAGCATTTT. Its translation is CAWSGGNQPQHF. The whole variable domain, filled in from reference TRBV30 and TRBJ1-5, reads SQTIHQWPATLVQPVGSPLSLECTVEGTSNPNLYWYRQAAGRGLQLLFYSVGIGQISSEVPQNLSASRPQDRQFILSSKKLLLSDSGFYLCAWSGGNQPQHFGDGTRLSIL.

J is TRBJ2-1 and V is TRBV10-2, with TRBD2 matching 11 bases. J lost 7 bases, V lost 2 bases, and 7 bases had no gene match. CDR1 and CDR2 (germline): WSHSY, SAAADI. CDR3 length: 16 amino acids. CDR3 residues: CASSEGLAGGWNEQFF. In nucleotides, the CDR3 is TGCGCCAGCAGTGAGGGGCTAGCGGGGGGTTGGAATGAGCAGTTCTTC.

This rearrangement joins TRBV9 to TRBJ2-7, with D perhaps given as TRBD1 or TRBD2 (5 bases each). CDR3 length equals 15 residues. V lost 0 bases to trimming and J lost 5 bases, with 15 bases between them. Germline values: CDR1 SGDLS, CDR2 YYNGEE. In nucleotides, the CDR3 is TGTGCCAGCAGCGTAGGGGGGAGTTTTAGTGACGAGCAGTACTTC. Its protein product is CASSVGGSFSDEQYF.

This chain links TRBV27 with TRBJ2-3; 8 nucleotides line up with TRBD1. Trimming took 3 bases from V and 6 from J; bases not matched to a gene: 2. In germline, CDR1 is MNHEY, CDR2 SMNVEV (reference sequence). CDR3 length: 13 residues. The CDR3 bases are TGTGCCAGCAGTTTCAGGGGGCACGATACGCAGTATTTT. Translated, it gives CASSFRGHDTQYF.

The chain recombines TRBV4-1 with TRBJ2-7; D is undetermined. The CDR3 spans 15 residues. Trimming shortened V by 0 bases and J by 0 bases, and 9 bases separated the two germline ends. Germline V lookup: CDR1 MGHRA, CDR2 YSYEKL. CDR3 in amino acids: CASSQESRSSYEQYF. The CDR3 DNA follows: TGCGCCAGCAGCCAAGAATCCCGAAGCTCCTACGAGCAGTACTTC.

The V gene is TRBV12-5, the J gene TRBJ1-1; D gene unclear. Per germline, CDR1 LGHNT and CDR2 FRNRAP. This CDR3 has 14 residues. The ends were cut back, 1 base at V and 0 bases at J, with 6 bases in the middle. This CDR3 is CASGLAWVNTEAFF. CDR3 in DNA: TGTGCTAGTGGTTTGGCGTGGGTGAACACTGAAGCTTTCTTT. The full variable domain, completed using reference TRBV12-5 and TRBJ1-1, is DARVTQTPRHKVTEMGQEVTMRCQPILGHNTVFWYRQTMMQGLELLAYFRNRAPLDDSGMPKDRFSAEMPDATLATLKIQPSEPRDSAVYFCASGLAWVNTEAFFGQGTRLTVV.

Remarks on this clone: Other DNA variants within this sample encode the same CDR3. V usage is TRBV9 and J usage is TRBJ2-5; 12 bases line up with TRBD2. Unmatched junction bases numbered 2, after V lost 0 bases and J lost 5 bases. The CDR3 is made up of 15 amino acids. CDR1 is SGDLS and CDR2 is YYNGEE in the germline V gene. CDR3 residues: CASSVASGGAETQYF. The CDR3 nucleotides read TGTGCCAGCAGCGTAGCTAGCGGGGGGGCCGAGACCCAGTACTTC.

This rearrangement joins TRBV6-5 to TRBJ2-5; 9 bases agree with TRBD2. The length of the CDR3 is 15 residues. Germline V gene lookup returns CDR1 MNHEY and CDR2 SVGAGI. V was clipped by 2 bases and J by 0 bases; unmatched bases: 1. CDR3 coding DNA: TGTGCCAGCAGTTACACTAGCGGGTACCAAGAGACCCAGTACTTC. Translated, it gives CASSYTSGYQETQYF.

The V and J genes are TRBV23-1 and TRBJ2-7; 9 bases match TRBD1. TRBV23-1 is identified as an open reading frame with a role that is uncertain. The CDR3 runs 14 residues. Trimming cost V 6 bases and J 3 bases; bases outside gene matches: 6. The CDR3 sequence: CASSRDREIYEQYF. CDR3 bases: TGCGCCAGCAGCAGGGACAGGGAAATCTACGAGCAGTACTTC.

A note on this clone: Other DNA sequences within the sample encode an identical CDR3. This chain connects TRBV4-3 to TRBJ2-7, with TRBD1 matching over 9 bases. The V segment lost 0 bases and the J segment 3 bases; nucleotides outside the gene matches: 0. The CDR3 extends over 14 amino acids. Germline CDR1 LGHNA, CDR2 YSLEER. The CDR3 loop is CASSQEGQGYEQYF. In nucleotides, the CDR3 is TGCGCCAGCAGCCAAGAGGGACAGGGCTACGAGCAGTACTTC.

In the case of this clone: At the DNA level, this CDR3 is encoded by other sequences in the same sample as well. The rearrangement uses TRBV21-1 and TRBJ1-1. TRBV21-1 is termed a pseudogene. The CDR3 has 13 amino acids. CDR3 sequence: CASSKARNTEAFF. CDR3 in DNA: TGTGCCAGCAGCAAAGCTAGGAACACTGAAGCTTTCTTT.

The CDR3 DNA reads as TGTGCCAGCTCCGGGACAGGGAACACCGGGGAGCTGTTTTTT. Translated, it gives CASSGTGNTGELFF. The V and J genes are TRBV6-5 and TRBJ2-2, with 8 nucleotides matching TRBD1. Germline lookup yields CDR1 MNHEY and CDR2 SVGAGI. The V segment lost 8 bases and the J segment 1 base; nucleotides outside the gene matches: 3. The CDR3 sequence is 14 residues long.

The chain employs TRBV7-9 and TRBJ2-3, with D possibly being TRBD2 (6 bases). The CDR3 length is 15 residues. V lost 1 base, J lost 1 base, and 9 bases lay in between. CDR1 and CDR2 from the germline V gene are SEHNR and FQNEAQ (reference sequence). The CDR3 sequence is CASSLVLAGTDTQYF. CDR3 DNA sequence: TGTGCCAGCAGCTTAGTTTTAGCGGGCACAGATACGCAGTATTTT.

This clone was seen only a few times. The chain is built from TRBV1 and TRBJ2-1; TRBD2, the D gene given by the table, was not confirmed from the DNA. TRBV1 is labeled a pseudogene. CDR3 length equals 14 residues. The CDR3 coding sequence is TGCACCAGCAGCCAAGCGGGGGGGCCAAATGAGCAGTTCTTC. It encodes CTSSQAGGPNEQFF.